The entry below describes one T cell receptor beta chain. Its specificity is not known. This entry belongs to a study of radiotherapy plus CTLA-4 blockade in lung cancer. The junction had 5 bases not matched to a gene; V was cut back by 1 base and J by 4 bases. Germline CDR1 reads LGHNA; CDR2 reads YSLEER. The CDR3 is 15 amino acids. The assay was immunoSEQ multiplex PCR, and TCRdb's table has in-frame clones only and misses some. The table lists some 74,000 clones, around 80% of them singletons. Study-wide results and caveats: TCR clones of tumor origin grew in blood after radiotherapy plus ipilimumab.

This clonotype was obtained from a human donor with non-small cell lung cancer who had a complete response to radiotherapy plus ipilimumab. Sequences were derived from peripheral blood, sampled from a patient treated with radiotherapy plus ipilimumab. The chain is built from TRBV4-3 and TRBJ1-2; 8 bases agree with TRBD1. CDR3 protein: CASSQAAGGTYGYTF. The CDR3 bases are TGCGCCAGCAGCCAAGCGGCAGGGGGCACCTATGGCTACACCTTC.